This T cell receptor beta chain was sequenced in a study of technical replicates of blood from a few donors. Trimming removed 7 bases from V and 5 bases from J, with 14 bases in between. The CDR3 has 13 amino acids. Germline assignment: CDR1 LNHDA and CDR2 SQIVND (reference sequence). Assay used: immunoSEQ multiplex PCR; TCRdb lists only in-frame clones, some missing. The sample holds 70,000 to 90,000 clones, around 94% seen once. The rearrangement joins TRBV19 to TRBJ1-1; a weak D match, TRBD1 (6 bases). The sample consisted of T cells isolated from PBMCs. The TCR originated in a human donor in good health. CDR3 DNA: TGTGCCAGTACGGTTAACAGGGCGACTGAAGCTTTCTTT. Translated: CASTVNRATEAFF.